Following are 22 T cell receptor beta chains from one sample sequenced in a study of blood T cells in healthy people across ages. A second PCR of roughly 6 to 12 cycles used a sample-barcoded 5' primer and a J-beta primer mix. TCRdb re-called the 5' RACE reads with MiXCR, one entry per CDR3 protein. The profile shows 700,000 to 1,000,000 distinct CDR3 sequences, under 45% of them singletons. What was sequenced was blood. The receptors were sampled from a man in his sixties in good health.

This clonotype has more than one count but fewer than ten. The chain carries TRBV4-3 and TRBJ2-2; D possibly matches TRBD1 or TRBD2 (7 bases each). Germline values: CDR1 LGHNA, CDR2 YSLEER. The germline V and J ends were trimmed by 2 bases and 2 bases, with 18 bases remaining between them. The CDR3 length is 18 residues. The CDR3 loop reads CASSQIGRGRGNTGELFF. The CDR3 DNA reads TGCGCCAGCAGCCAAATTGGGAGGGGGCGGGGTAACACCGGGGAGCTGTTTTTT.

The rearrangement joins TRBV6-2 or TRBV6-3 to TRBJ2-7, with D unresolved. The CDR3 spans 13 residues. V lost 6 bases, J lost 2 bases, and 11 bases lay in between. CDR1 and CDR2 from the germline V gene are MNHEY and SVGEGT. CDR3 nucleotides: TGTGCCAGCAGGATAGACGGAACCTACGAGCAGTACTTC. It yields the protein CASRIDGTYEQYF.

The CDR3 sequence is CATTGPAAGNEKLFF. As DNA, the CDR3 is TGTGCCACCACGGGCCCTGCGGCTGGTAATGAAAAACTGTTTTTT. The J gene is TRBJ1-4, the V gene TRBV28; D gene unclear. V was cut by 10 bases and J by 4 bases, with 19 bases left in between. The germline V gene has CDR1 MDHEN and CDR2 SYDVKM. The length of the CDR3 is 15 residues.

This clonotype showed up just a few times. The chain has TRBV20-1 and TRBJ2-3; D tentatively fits TRBD1 or TRBD2 (5 bases each). The CDR3 is made up of 19 amino acids. Trimming removed 1 base from V and 4 bases from J, with 27 bases in between. The V gene's germline CDR1 is DFQATT and CDR2 SNEGSKA (reference sequence). CDR3 coding DNA: TGCAGTGCTAGAGTCCTATTTTCATCCGGGCTCACGGGGCCAGATACGCAGTATTTT. Translating it yields CSARVLFSSGLTGPDTQYF.

The chain links TRBV5-6 to TRBJ1-5; D is ambiguous. With 2 bases removed from V and 0 bases from J, the gap between germline ends came to 18 bases. This CDR3 is built from 18 residues. The germline CDR1 and CDR2 sequences are SGHDT and YYEEEE. The CDR3 bases are TGTGCCAGCAGCTTTGCCCCACCGCCCCGTTATAGCAATCAGCCCCAGCATTTT. This translates into CASSFAPPPRYSNQPQHF.

The V gene is TRBV6-1, the J gene TRBJ2-1, with D maybe TRBD2 (5 bases). V dropped 5 bases and J dropped 5 bases, with 7 bases sitting between them. This CDR3 contains 12 residues. Germline assignment: CDR1 MNHNS and CDR2 SASEGT. The CDR3 region is CASSLRDNEQFF. For the CDR3, the DNA is TGTGCCAGCAGTTTGCGGGACAATGAGCAGTTCTTC.

This chain joins TRBV3-1 and TRBJ2-7, with D perhaps matching TRBD1 (5 bases). The J call is in doubt because the DNA end fits TRBJ2-5 better. Germline assignment: CDR1 LGHDT and CDR2 YNNKEL (reference sequence). This CDR3 is 16 amino acids long. CDR3 in amino acids: CASSQDIDSARETQYF. CDR3 DNA sequence: TGTGCCAGCAGCCAAGATATCGACAGCGCTCGAGAGACCCAGTACTTC.

The rearrangement joins TRBV4-1 to TRBJ1-4; D remains unclear. The CDR3 has 14 amino acids. V gave up 1 base and J gave up 8 bases, with 11 bases separating them. Germline CDR1 and CDR2: MGHRA and YSYEKL. CDR3 bases: TGCGCCAGCAGCCAAGGGCCGGGGAGGGAAAAACTGTTTTTT. Its protein is CASSQGPGREKLFF.

J is TRBJ2-7 and V is TRBV24-1; 9 bases fit TRBD1. This CDR3 comprises 15 residues. CDR1 is KGHDR, CDR2 SFDVKD, per germline. The V gene end was trimmed by 4 bases and the J gene end by 2 bases; junction bases not matched to a gene: 5. The CDR3 bases are TGTGCCACCAGTGACTCCGGGACAGGGACCTACGAGCAGTACTTC. The encoded protein is CATSDSGTGTYEQYF.

This clonotype has more than one count but fewer than ten. The rearrangement links TRBV4-1 to TRBJ2-1, with 12 bases aligning to TRBD2. The CDR3 contains 17 residues. Germline assignment: CDR1 MGHRA and CDR2 YSYEKL. With 1 base clipped from V and 5 bases from J, the junction kept 6 bases outside the gene matches. CDR3 nucleotide sequence: TGCGCCAGCAGCCAAGGGCCTAGCGGGGGGGCCCACAATGAGCAGTTCTTC. As protein: CASSQGPSGGAHNEQFF.

This clonotype was seen repeatedly, ten times or more. The genes are TRBV9 and TRBJ2-2, with D maybe TRBD1 (5 bases). V was trimmed by 3 bases and J by 6 bases, leaving 12 bases between them. Germline V gives CDR1 SGDLS, CDR2 YYNGEE. This CDR3 is 14 amino acids long. CDR3 nucleotides: TGTGCCAGCAGCGATCGGGCAGGGCCCGGGGAGCTGTTTTTT. It translates to CASSDRAGPGELFF. Variable domain in full (rest from reference TRBV9 and TRBJ2-2): DSGVTQTPKHLITATGQRVTLRCSPRSGDLSVYWYQQSLDQGLQFLIQYYNGEERAKGNILERFSAQQFPDLHSELNLSSLELGDSALYFCASSDRAGPGELFFGEGSRLTVL.

The chain uses TRBV12-3 or TRBV12-4 and TRBJ2-1, with D unresolved. The CDR3 sequence is 16 residues long. V was clipped by 2 bases and J by 0 bases, with 11 bases between them. The CDR3 DNA is TGTGCCAGCAGTTTACGAGCCTCAAGCTCCTACAATGAGCAGTTCTTC. Translated: CASSLRASSSYNEQFF.

This clonotype has a handful of counts. J is TRBJ1-2 and V is TRBV6-5; TRBD1 matches at 8 bases. With V trimmed by 6 bases and J by 4 bases, 7 bases remained unmatched. The CDR3 length is 14 residues. Germline CDR1 is MNHEY and CDR2 is SVGAGI. The CDR3 bases are TGTGCCAGCAGGGATACAGGGGGATCCTATGGCTACACCTTC. It translates to CASRDTGGSYGYTF.

Turning to this clonotype: This sequence may be a read error, since a much larger clone differs from it by one base. V and J are TRBV7-2 and TRBJ2-7, with D possibly being TRBD2 (8 bases). CDR1 SGHTA and CDR2 FQGNSA come from the germline V gene. The CDR3 totals 15 residues. CDR3 coding DNA: TGTGCCAACAGCTTAGCGGGACAGTCGTCCTACGAGCAGTACTTC. Translating gives CANSLAGQSSYEQYF.

The rearrangement uses TRBV7-2 and TRBJ2-4; 12 nucleotides line up with TRBD2. The J call is uncertain, as TRBJ2-7 better fits the DNA end. Germline CDR1 SGHTA, CDR2 FQGNSA. The CDR3 loop spans 17 amino acids. CDR3 in amino acids: CASSLASSGGAKYEQYF. The CDR3 bases are TGTGCCAGCAGCTTAGCTTCTAGCGGGGGGGCCAAGTACGAGCAGTACTTC.

V and J are TRBV27 and TRBJ2-5; D tentatively reads TRBD1 or TRBD2 (5 bases each). The CDR3 loop spans 14 amino acids. Trimming shortened V by 11 bases and J by 11 bases, and 27 bases separated the two germline ends. The germline V gene encodes CDR1 MNHEY and CDR2 SMNVEV (reference sequence). In nucleotides, the CDR3 is TGTGCCGTCTCTCGGGGCAGGAATTACAATGAGCAGTACTTC. This codes for CAVSRGRNYNEQYF.

This clonotype was observed a handful of times. The chain joins TRBV30 to TRBJ1-1; D might be TRBD1 (5 bases). The CDR3 is 14 residues long. Per the germline V gene, CDR1 is GTSNPN and CDR2 is SVGIG (reference sequence). V lost 0 bases and J 1 base, leaving 9 bases between the germline ends. The CDR3 DNA reads TGTGCCTGGAGTGTTGGGGGTTGGAACACTGAAGCTTTCTTT. Translated, it gives CAWSVGGWNTEAFF.

The chain uses TRBV29-1 and TRBJ2-1; 8 bases are shared with TRBD2. The junction had 13 bases not matched to a gene; V was cut back by 5 bases and J by 10 bases. CDR3 length: 14 residues. Germline V gene lookup returns CDR1 SQVTM and CDR2 ANQGSEA. The DNA for the CDR3 is TGCAGCGTTCTCGGGGCAGCGGGGGAGACGGAGCAGTTCTTC. This sequence encodes CSVLGAAGETEQFF.

This clonotype was seen more than once but under ten times. The rearrangement uses TRBV7-6 and TRBJ2-7; TRBD2 matches 9 bases. The V gene's germline CDR1 is SGHVS and CDR2 FNYEAQ. V lost 8 bases to trimming and J lost 1 base; unmatched junction nucleotides: 12. This CDR3 comprises 16 residues. The chain's CDR3 is CASSPFPSGVSYEQYF. The DNA for the CDR3 is TGTGCCAGCTCGCCCTTCCCTAGCGGGGTTTCCTACGAGCAGTACTTC.

J is TRBJ2-3 and V is TRBV7-9; either TRBD1 or TRBD2 may supply D (5 bases each). Germline CDR1 and CDR2: SEHNR and FQNEAQ (reference sequence). The length of the CDR3 is 15 residues. Trimming cost V 0 bases and J 2 bases, with 9 bases left between them. The DNA for the CDR3 is TGTGCCAGCAGCTTAGCTTCGGGGACCACAGATACGCAGTATTTT. Residues: CASSLASGTTDTQYF.

This chain connects TRBV30 to TRBJ1-2; 12 positions agree with TRBD1. The length of the CDR3 is 15 residues. The germline V gene has CDR1 GTSNPN and CDR2 SVGIG (reference sequence). Losses at the gene ends were 5 bases for V and 7 bases for J; bases not matched to a gene: 11. This CDR3 is CAWWFTGTGGRGYTF. DNA for the CDR3: TGTGCCTGGTGGTTTACCGGGACAGGGGGCCGTGGCTACACCTTC. Using reference TRBV30 and TRBJ1-2 for the parts outside the CDR3, the full variable domain is SQTIHQWPATLVQPVGSPLSLECTVEGTSNPNLYWYRQAAGRGLQLLFYSVGIGQISSEVPQNLSASRPQDRQFILSSKKLLLSDSGFYLCAWWFTGTGGRGYTFGSGTRLTVV.

The chain joins TRBV7-6 to TRBJ2-1; 8 bases are a match to TRBD1. There are 15 residues in the CDR3. The germline CDR1 and CDR2 sequences are SGHVS and FNYEAQ. The trim removed 5 bases at V and 5 bases at J, leaving 8 bases unmatched. The CDR3 region has the DNA TGTGCCAGCAGCAAGCCGACAGGGGAACACAATGAGCAGTTCTTC. Amino acids: CASSKPTGEHNEQFF.